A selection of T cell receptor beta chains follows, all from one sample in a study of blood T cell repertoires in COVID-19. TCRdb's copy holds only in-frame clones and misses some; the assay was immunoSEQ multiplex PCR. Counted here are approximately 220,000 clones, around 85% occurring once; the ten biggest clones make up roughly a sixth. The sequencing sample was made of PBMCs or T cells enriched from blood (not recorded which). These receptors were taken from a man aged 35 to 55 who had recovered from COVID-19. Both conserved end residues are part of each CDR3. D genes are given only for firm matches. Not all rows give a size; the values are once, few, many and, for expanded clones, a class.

CDR3: CASSIEGLAGGRYNEQFF; DNA: TGTGCCAGTAGTATAGAGGGACTAGCGGGAGGGCGGTACAATGAGCAGTTCTTC; D: TRBD2; size: .; V: TRBV19; J: TRBJ2-1
CDR3: CASSGGLAGGWSYNEQFF; DNA: TGTGCCAGCTCAGGGGGACTAGCGGGAGGTTGGTCCTACAATGAGCAGTTCTTC; D: TRBD2; size: few; V: TRBV2; J: TRBJ2-1
CDR3: CASSQDLLARNEQYF; DNA: TGTGCCAGCAGCCAAGATCTCCTAGCGCGGAACGAGCAGTACTTC; D: .; size: .; V: TRBV4-2; J: TRBJ2-7
CDR3: CASSLLTGGNIQYF; DNA: TGTGCCAGCAGCCTACTGACGGGGGGAAACATTCAGTACTTC; D: TRBD2; size: .; V: TRBV11-3; J: TRBJ2-4
CDR3: CASSRGTSEYTDTQYF; DNA: TGTGCCAGCAGCCGAGGGACTAGCGAATACACAGATACGCAGTATTTT; D: TRBD2; size: .; V: TRBV7-6; J: TRBJ2-3
CDR3: CASSQDISGNTIYF; DNA: TGCGCCAGCAGCCAAGACATCTCTGGAAACACCATATATTTT; D: .; size: .; V: TRBV4-3; J: TRBJ1-3
CDR3: CASSFSGAAKNIQYF; DNA: TGTGCCAGCAGTTTCTCAGGGGCAGCCAAAAACATTCAGTACTTC; D: .; size: .; V: TRBV28; J: TRBJ2-4
CDR3: CASSLWTSGAYNEQFF; DNA: TGTGCCAGCAGCCTATGGACTAGCGGAGCTTACAATGAGCAGTTCTTC; D: TRBD2; size: once; V: TRBV5-6; J: TRBJ2-1
CDR3: CASKTGGYAYEQYF; DNA: TGTGCCAGCAAGACAGGGGGTTACGCCTACGAGCAGTACTTC; D: TRBD1; size: .; V: TRBV6-5; J: TRBJ2-7
CDR3: CASSRQRTSGSYSGELFF; DNA: TGCGCCAGCAGCCGCCAACGGACTAGCGGGAGTTATTCGGGGGAGCTGTTTTTT; D: TRBD2; size: .; V: TRBV4-1; J: TRBJ2-2
CDR3: CASSPSSRGRALGTDTQYF; DNA: TGTGCCAGCTCACCCTCGTCCCGCGGGAGGGCCTTAGGCACAGATACGCAGTATTTT; D: TRBD2; size: .; V: TRBV18; J: TRBJ2-3
CDR3: CASSVSGGVAGQASGNTIYF; DNA: TGTGCCAGCAGCGTGTCCGGCGGGGTGGCCGGACAGGCCTCTGGAAACACCATATATTTT; D: TRBD1; size: .; V: TRBV9; J: TRBJ1-3
CDR3: CASSLMGGTNTEAFF; DNA: TGCGCCAGCAGCTTGATGGGGGGAACTAACACTGAAGCTTTCTTT; D: .; size: once; V: TRBV5-1; J: TRBJ1-1
CDR3: CASSSWGRESYEQYF; DNA: TGTGCCAGCAGCAGCTGGGGGCGGGAGAGTTACGAGCAGTACTTC; D: .; size: .; V: TRBV11-3; J: TRBJ2-7
CDR3: CAWLGRQGRTEAFF; DNA: TGTGCCTGGTTAGGAAGACAGGGACGAACTGAAGCTTTCTTT; D: TRBD1; size: .; V: TRBV30; J: TRBJ1-1
CDR3: CASSLIQQSNTEAFF; DNA: TGCGCCAGCAGCTTGATCCAACAGTCGAACACTGAAGCTTTCTTT; D: .; size: once; V: TRBV5-1; J: TRBJ1-1
CDR3: CASSRGTTEGGIEQYF; DNA: TGCGCCAGCAGTCGGGGCACGACAGAAGGTGGAATCGAGCAGTACTTC; D: .; size: .; V: TRBV23-1; J: TRBJ2-7
CDR3: CATSDSFQGAEDTQYF; DNA: TGTGCCACCAGTGATAGCTTTCAGGGGGCGGAAGATACGCAGTATTTT; D: TRBD1; size: .; V: TRBV24-1; J: TRBJ2-3
CDR3: CAIPSGGAGYTF; DNA: TGTGCCATCCCTTCAGGGGGTGCTGGCTACACCTTC; D: TRBD1; size: .; V: TRBV28; J: TRBJ1-2
CDR3: CASSLRGQNTEAFF; DNA: TGTGCCAGCAGCTTAAGGGGACAGAACACTGAAGCTTTCTTT; D: .; size: few; V: TRBV11-3; J: TRBJ1-1
CDR3: CSVVVNEQFF; DNA: TGCAGTGTAGTGGTCAATGAGCAGTTCTTC; D: .; size: .; V: TRBV20-1; J: TRBJ2-1
CDR3: CATRGRGLNEKLFF; DNA: TGTGCCACGCGAGGGAGAGGGTTAAATGAAAAACTGTTTTTT; D: .; size: .; V: TRBV24-1; J: TRBJ1-4
CDR3: CASSLDRSGEKLFF; DNA: TGTGCCAGCAGCCTCGACCGGAGTGGTGAAAAACTGTTTTTT; D: .; size: .; V: TRBV7-8; J: TRBJ1-4
CDR3: CASSLDRVSSYNEQFF; DNA: TGTGCCAGCAGCTTAGACAGGGTTAGTTCCTACAATGAGCAGTTCTTC; D: .; size: .; V: TRBV13; J: TRBJ2-1
CDR3: CATSDLTSGSRNEQFF; DNA: TGTGCCACCAGTGACCTGACTAGCGGGAGCCGCAATGAGCAGTTCTTC; D: TRBD2; size: once; V: TRBV24-1; J: TRBJ2-1
CDR3: CASSFSGREIDTQYF; DNA: TGCGCCAGCAGCTTTAGCGGGAGGGAGATAGATACGCAGTATTTT; D: TRBD2; size: once; V: TRBV5-1; J: TRBJ2-3
CDR3: CAWRPEQGPFMNTEAFF; DNA: TGTGCCTGGAGGCCCGAACAGGGCCCTTTTATGAACACTGAAGCTTTCTTT; D: .; size: many; V: TRBV30; J: TRBJ1-1
CDR3: CASSLYGGISTNEQYF; DNA: TGTGCCAGCAGTTTATATGGCGGGATTTCTACCAACGAGCAGTACTTC; D: .; size: .; V: TRBV27; J: TRBJ2-7
CDR3: CASSPTSGRIGFTDTQYF; DNA: TGTGCCAGCAGCCCGACTAGCGGGAGAATTGGGTTCACAGATACGCAGTATTTT; D: TRBD2; size: .; V: TRBV13; J: TRBJ2-3
CDR3: CASSESGRVSEKLFF; DNA: TGTGCCAGCAGTGAATCCGGCAGGGTCAGTGAAAAACTGTTTTTT; D: .; size: .; V: TRBV25-1; J: TRBJ1-4
CDR3: CASSQARASGRRNEQFF; DNA: TGTGCCAGCAGCCAAGCCAGGGCTAGCGGGAGGAGGAATGAGCAGTTCTTC; D: TRBD2; size: .; V: TRBV4-2; J: TRBJ2-1
CDR3: CASSRLLTGKNIQYF; DNA: TGTGCCAGCAGTAGACTTCTAACGGGTAAAAACATTCAGTACTTC; D: .; size: .; V: TRBV2; J: TRBJ2-4